The present T cell receptor beta chain was sequenced within a study of metastatic and nonmetastatic thyroid tumors. Study as a whole: Across blood and tumor or nodule tissue, repertoires from malignant and benign thyroid patients were compared with one another.

The CDR3 is 13 amino acids. Germline assignment: CDR1 SGHTA and CDR2 FQGNSA. The V end was cut by 2 bases, the J end by 6 bases, with 10 bases between. Study outcomes and limitations: It was reported that TCR beta diversity was significantly higher in malignant thyroid tumors than benign nodules, in blood and tumor.

This clone was counted at least ten times. Its specificity is not known. Authors' data handling: Using the CDR3 differences seen across clinicopathological groups, the authors built a distant-metastasis classifier for papillary thyroid cancer, which was meant to discriminate distant-metastatic patients. TCRdb called clones again from the PCR reads with MiXCR. It is TCRdb's table, rather than the study itself, that gives the V and J calls and clone size. Here the sample spans roughly 38,000 clones, 9.5% to 13% being singletons. All patients were treatment-naive before thyroid surgery. The chain carries TRBV7-2 and TRBJ1-1; no reliable D call. The sequencing sample was made of blood. This receptor was identified in a male donor with papillary thyroid cancer or a benign thyroid nodule (not recorded which). Some clones in this sample may be carry-over from other donors' samples. In nucleotides, the CDR3 is TGTGCCAGCAGCTTAATTGTTCGAGCTGAAGCTTTCTTT. Translating it yields CASSLIVRAEAFF. Complete variable domain (other parts from reference TRBV7-2 and TRBJ1-1): GAGVSQSPSNKVTEKGKDVELRCDPISGHTALYWYRQSLGQGLEFLIYFQGNSAPDKSGLPSDRFSAERTGGSVSTLTIQRTQQEDSAVYLCASSLIVRAEAFFGQGTRLTVV.